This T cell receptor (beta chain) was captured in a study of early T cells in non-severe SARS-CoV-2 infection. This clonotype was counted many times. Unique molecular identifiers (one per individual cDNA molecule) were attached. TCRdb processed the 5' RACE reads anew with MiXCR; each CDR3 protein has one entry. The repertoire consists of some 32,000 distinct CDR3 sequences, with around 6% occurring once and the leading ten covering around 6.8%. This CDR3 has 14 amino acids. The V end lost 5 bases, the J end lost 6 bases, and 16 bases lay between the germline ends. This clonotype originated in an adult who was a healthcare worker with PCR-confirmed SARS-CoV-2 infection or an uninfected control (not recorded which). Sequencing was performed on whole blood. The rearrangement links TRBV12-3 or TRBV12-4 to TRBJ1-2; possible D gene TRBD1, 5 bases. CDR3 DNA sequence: TGTGCCAGCAGTCCCCGAACGGGGGGAAATGGCTACACCTTC. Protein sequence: CASSPRTGGNGYTF.